This T cell receptor beta chain appears in the sequencing data of a study of T cell repertoires in urothelial bladder cancer. Study-level background: A few lesions each were cT0, cTa, cT1, and cT2 or greater. Whole-study results and caveats: Carcinoma specimens had fewer T cells than benign specimens.

TCRdb's copy holds only in-frame clones and misses some; the assay was immunoSEQ multiplex PCR. The sample lists 350 to 450 clones; 55% to 80% were seen once. J lost 3 bases, V lost 0 bases, and 10 bases had no gene match. Germline V CDR1 and CDR2: MNHEY, SMNVEV (reference sequence). The CDR3 covers 17 residues. A note on this clone: The antigen remains unidentified.

This sequence was found in a human donor with urothelial carcinoma. The chain combines TRBV27 with TRBJ1-2; TRBD1 matches at 7 bases. Specimen: tumor-infiltrating cells from bladder cancer. The CDR3 reads CASSLSIRQGGDYGYTF. The CDR3 DNA sequence: TGTGCCAGCAGTTTATCGATACGACAGGGCGGGGACTATGGCTACACCTTC.